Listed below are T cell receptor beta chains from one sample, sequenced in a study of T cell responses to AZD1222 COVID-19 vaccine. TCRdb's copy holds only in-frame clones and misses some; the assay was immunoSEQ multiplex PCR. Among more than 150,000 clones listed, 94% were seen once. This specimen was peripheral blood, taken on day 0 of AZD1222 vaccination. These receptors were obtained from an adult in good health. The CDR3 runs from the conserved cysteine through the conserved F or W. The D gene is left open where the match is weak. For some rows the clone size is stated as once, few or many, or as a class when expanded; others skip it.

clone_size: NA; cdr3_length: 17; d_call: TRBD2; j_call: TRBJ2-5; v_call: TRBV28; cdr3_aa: CASTPGKSGSRRETQYF; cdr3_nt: TGTGCCAGCACCCCCGGGAAGAGCGGGAGTAGGAGAGAGACCCAGTACTTC
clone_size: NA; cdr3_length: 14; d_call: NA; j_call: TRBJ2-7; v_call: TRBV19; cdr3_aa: CASSIGVGGYEQYF; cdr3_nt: TGTGCCAGTAGTATAGGGGTCGGGGGTTACGAGCAGTACTTC
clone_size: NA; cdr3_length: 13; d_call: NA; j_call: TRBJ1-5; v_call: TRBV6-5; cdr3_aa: CASCREWNQPQHF; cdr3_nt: TGTGCCAGCTGCAGGGAGTGGAATCAGCCCCAGCATTTT
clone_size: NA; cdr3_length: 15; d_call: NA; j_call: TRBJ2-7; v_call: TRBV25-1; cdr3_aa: CASSELGTNQYEQYF; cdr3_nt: TGTGCCAGCAGTGAATTGGGCACGAACCAATACGAGCAGTACTTC
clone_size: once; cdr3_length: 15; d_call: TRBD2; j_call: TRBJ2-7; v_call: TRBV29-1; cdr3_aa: CSVDGLGLAGYEQYF; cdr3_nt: TGCAGCGTTGATGGACTAGGACTAGCGGGCTACGAGCAGTACTTC
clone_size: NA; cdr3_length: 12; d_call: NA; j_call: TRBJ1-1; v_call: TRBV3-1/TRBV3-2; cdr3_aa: CASSQTLTEAFF; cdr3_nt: TGTGCCAGCAGCCAGACGCTTACTGAAGCTTTCTTT
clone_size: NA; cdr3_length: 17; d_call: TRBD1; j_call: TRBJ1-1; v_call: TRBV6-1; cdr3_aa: CASSEARRGLSSTEAFF; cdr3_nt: TGTGCCAGCAGTGAAGCGCGCAGGGGGCTAAGTAGCACTGAAGCTTTCTTT
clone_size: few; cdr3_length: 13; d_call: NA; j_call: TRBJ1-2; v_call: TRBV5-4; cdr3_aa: CASSLGAAYGYTF; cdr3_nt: TGTGCCAGCAGCTTGGGGGCGGCGTATGGCTACACCTTC
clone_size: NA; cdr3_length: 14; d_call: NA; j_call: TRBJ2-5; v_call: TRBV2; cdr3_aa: CASSGGRSGGTQYF; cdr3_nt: TGTGCCAGCAGTGGGGGGAGGAGCGGCGGGACCCAGTACTTC
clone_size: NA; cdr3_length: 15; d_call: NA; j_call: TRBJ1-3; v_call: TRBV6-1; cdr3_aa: CASSDGGRRGNTIYF; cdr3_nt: TGTGCCAGCAGTGATGGGGGCAGACGAGGAAACACCATATATTTT
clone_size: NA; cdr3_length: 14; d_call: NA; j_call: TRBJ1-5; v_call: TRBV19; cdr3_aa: CASSIDKVGTAQHF; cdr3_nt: TGTGCCAGTAGTATAGACAAGGTGGGCACGGCCCAGCATTTT
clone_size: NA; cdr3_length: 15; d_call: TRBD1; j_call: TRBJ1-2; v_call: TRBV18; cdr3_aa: CASSPLLQGADGYTF; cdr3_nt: TGTGCCAGCTCTCCCCTTCTACAGGGGGCGGATGGCTACACCTTC
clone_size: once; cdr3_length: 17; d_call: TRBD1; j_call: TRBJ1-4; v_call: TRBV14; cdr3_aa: CASSHFTGGGPLEKLFF; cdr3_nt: TGTGCCAGCAGCCACTTTACAGGGGGCGGCCCTCTGGAAAAACTGTTTTTT
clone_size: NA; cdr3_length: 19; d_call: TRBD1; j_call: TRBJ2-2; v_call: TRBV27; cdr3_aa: CASSPRQGATHRNTGELFF; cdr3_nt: TGTGCCAGCAGTCCAAGACAGGGGGCGACTCATAGGAACACCGGGGAGCTGTTTTTT
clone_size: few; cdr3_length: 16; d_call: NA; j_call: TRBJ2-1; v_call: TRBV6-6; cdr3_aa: CASSPGTSVIYNEQFF; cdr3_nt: TGTGCCAGCAGCCCCGGGACCTCCGTCATCTACAATGAGCAGTTCTTC
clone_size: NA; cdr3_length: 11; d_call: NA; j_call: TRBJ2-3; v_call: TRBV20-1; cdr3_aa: CSASRADTQYF; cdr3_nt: TGCAGTGCTAGTAGGGCAGATACGCAGTATTTT
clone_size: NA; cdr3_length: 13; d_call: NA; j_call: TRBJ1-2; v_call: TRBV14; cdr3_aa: CASSQFPGNGYTF; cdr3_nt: TGTGCCAGCAGCCAATTTCCCGGAAATGGCTACACCTTC
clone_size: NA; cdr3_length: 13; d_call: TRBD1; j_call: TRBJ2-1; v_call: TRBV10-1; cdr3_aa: CASTMGQGKGQFF; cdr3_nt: TGCGCCAGCACTATGGGACAGGGGAAGGGGCAGTTCTTC
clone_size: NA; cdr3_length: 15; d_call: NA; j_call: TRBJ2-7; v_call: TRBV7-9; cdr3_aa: CASSPPLDSSYEQYF; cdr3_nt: TGTGCCAGCAGCCCCCCCCTGGACAGCTCCTACGAGCAGTACTTC
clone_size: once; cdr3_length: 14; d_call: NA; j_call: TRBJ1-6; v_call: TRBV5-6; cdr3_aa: CASSRGQYNSPLHF; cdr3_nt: TGTGCCAGCAGCCGCGGACAGTATAATTCACCCCTCCACTTT
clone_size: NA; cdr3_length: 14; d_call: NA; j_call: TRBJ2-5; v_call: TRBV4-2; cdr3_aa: CASSPQGGGETQYF; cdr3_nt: TGTGCCAGCAGCCCCCAGGGGGGCGGAGAGACCCAGTACTTC
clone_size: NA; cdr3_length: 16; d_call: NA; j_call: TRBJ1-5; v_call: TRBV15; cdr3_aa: CATSGSDSISNQPQHF; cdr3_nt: TGTGCCACCAGCGGGTCGGACAGCATTAGCAATCAGCCCCAGCATTTT
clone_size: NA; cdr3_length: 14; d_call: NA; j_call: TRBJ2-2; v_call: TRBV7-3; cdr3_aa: CASRRDIGAGELFF; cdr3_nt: TGTGCCAGCCGGCGGGATATTGGGGCCGGGGAGCTGTTTTTT
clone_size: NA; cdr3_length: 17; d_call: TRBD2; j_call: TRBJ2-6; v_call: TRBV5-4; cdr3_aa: CASSPTSGQSGANVLTF; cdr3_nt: TGTGCCAGCAGCCCCACTAGCGGGCAGTCTGGGGCCAACGTCCTGACTTTC
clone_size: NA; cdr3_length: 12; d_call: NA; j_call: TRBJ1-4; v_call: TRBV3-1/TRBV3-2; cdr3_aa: CASSPGGEKLFF; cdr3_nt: TGTGCCAGCAGCCCTGGTGGGGAAAAACTGTTTTTT
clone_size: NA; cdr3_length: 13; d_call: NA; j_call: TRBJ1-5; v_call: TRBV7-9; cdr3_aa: CASTQGLDQPQHF; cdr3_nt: TGTGCCAGTACCCAGGGGTTAGATCAGCCCCAGCATTTT
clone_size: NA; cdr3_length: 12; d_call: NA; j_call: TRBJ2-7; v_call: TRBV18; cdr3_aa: CASSPKSIEQYF; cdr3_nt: TGTGCCAGCTCACCAAAGTCCATCGAGCAGTACTTC
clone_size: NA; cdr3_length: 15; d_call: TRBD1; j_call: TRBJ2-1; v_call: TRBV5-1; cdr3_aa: CASSLSGTGYNEQFF; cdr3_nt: TGCGCCAGCAGCTTGTCTGGGACAGGGTACAATGAGCAGTTCTTC
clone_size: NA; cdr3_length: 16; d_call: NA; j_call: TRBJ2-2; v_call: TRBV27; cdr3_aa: CASSLSAREGPGELFF; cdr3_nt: TGTGCCAGCAGTTTATCTGCCCGTGAGGGTCCCGGGGAGCTGTTTTTT
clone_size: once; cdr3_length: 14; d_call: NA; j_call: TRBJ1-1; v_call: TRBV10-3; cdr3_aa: CAISESGKNTEAFF; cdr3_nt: TGTGCCATCAGTGAGTCGGGGAAGAACACTGAAGCTTTCTTT
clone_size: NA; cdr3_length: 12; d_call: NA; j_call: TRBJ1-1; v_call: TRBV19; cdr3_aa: CASSIAGAEAFF; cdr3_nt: TGTGCCAGTAGTATAGCGGGGGCTGAAGCTTTCTTT
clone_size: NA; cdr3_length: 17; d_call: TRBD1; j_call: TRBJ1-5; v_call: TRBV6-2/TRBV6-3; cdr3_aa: CASSLKFGQASNQPQHF; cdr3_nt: TGTGCCAGCAGTCTAAAGTTCGGACAGGCCAGCAATCAGCCCCAGCATTTT
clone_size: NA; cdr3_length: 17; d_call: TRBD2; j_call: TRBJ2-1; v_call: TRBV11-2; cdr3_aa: CASSPPRASGRPHEQFF; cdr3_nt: TGTGCCAGCAGCCCCCCCCGAGCCAGCGGGAGGCCCCATGAGCAGTTCTTC
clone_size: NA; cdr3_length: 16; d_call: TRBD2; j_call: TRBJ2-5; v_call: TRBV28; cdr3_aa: CASSRGLAGDQETQYF; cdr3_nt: TGTGCCAGCAGTAGGGGACTAGCGGGAGACCAAGAGACCCAGTACTTC
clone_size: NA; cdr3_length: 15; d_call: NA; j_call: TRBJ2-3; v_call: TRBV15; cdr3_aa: CATSRNGASTDTQYF; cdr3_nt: TGTGCCACCAGCCGAAACGGGGCTAGCACAGATACGCAGTATTTT
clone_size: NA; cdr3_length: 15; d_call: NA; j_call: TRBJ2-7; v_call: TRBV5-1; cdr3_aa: CASSVQGGTNYEQYF; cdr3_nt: TGCGCCAGCAGTGTTCAGGGGGGTACTAACTACGAGCAGTACTTC
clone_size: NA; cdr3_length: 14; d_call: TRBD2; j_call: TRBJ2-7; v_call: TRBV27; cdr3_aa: CATKLLAVPYEQYF; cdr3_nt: TGTGCCACCAAACTACTAGCGGTACCCTACGAGCAGTACTTC
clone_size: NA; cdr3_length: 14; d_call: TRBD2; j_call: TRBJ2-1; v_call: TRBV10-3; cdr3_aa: CAIRGTSGRYEQFF; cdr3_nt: TGTGCCATCAGGGGGACTAGCGGGAGATATGAGCAGTTCTTC
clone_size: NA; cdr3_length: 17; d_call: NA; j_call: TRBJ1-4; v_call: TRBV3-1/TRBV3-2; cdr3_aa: CASSQDYGGASNEKLFF; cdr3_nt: TGTGCCAGCAGCCAAGATTACGGAGGGGCTTCTAATGAAAAACTGTTTTTT
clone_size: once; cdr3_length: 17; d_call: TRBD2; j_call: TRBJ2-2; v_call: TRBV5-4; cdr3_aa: CASSQNPSGVRGGELFF; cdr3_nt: TGTGCCAGCAGCCAAAATCCTAGCGGGGTCCGCGGCGGGGAGCTGTTTTTT
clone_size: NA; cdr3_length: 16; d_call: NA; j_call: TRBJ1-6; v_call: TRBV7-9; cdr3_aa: CASSLAVPSYNSPLHF; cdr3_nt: TGTGCCAGCAGCTTAGCAGTCCCCTCCTATAATTCACCCCTCCACTTT
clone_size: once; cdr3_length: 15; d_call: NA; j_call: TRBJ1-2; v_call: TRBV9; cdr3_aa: CASTRGERTNYGYTF; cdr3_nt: TGTGCCAGCACCCGAGGTGAGCGGACTAACTATGGCTACACCTTC
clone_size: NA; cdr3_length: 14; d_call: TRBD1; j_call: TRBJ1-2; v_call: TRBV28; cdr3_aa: CASSLLQGAEGYTF; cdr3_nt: TGTGCCAGCAGTCTCCTACAGGGGGCAGAGGGCTACACCTTC
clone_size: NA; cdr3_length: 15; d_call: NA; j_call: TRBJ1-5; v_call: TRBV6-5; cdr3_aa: CASSREAYSNQPQHF; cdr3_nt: TGTGCCAGCTCTCGTGAAGCCTATAGCAATCAGCCCCAGCATTTT
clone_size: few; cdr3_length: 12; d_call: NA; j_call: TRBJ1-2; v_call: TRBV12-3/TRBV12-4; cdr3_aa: CASSSAPGGYTF; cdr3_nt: TGTGCCAGCAGTTCTGCCCCAGGGGGCTACACCTTC
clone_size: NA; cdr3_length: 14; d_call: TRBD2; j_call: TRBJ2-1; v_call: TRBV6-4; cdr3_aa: CASSPLAGSNEQFF; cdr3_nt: TGTGCCAGCAGTCCACTAGCGGGAAGCAATGAGCAGTTCTTC
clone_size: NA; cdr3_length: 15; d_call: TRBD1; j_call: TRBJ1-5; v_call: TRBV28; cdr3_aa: CASSPWTGADQPQHF; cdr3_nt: TGTGCCAGCAGTCCCTGGACAGGGGCCGATCAGCCCCAGCATTTT